This T cell receptor beta chain is drawn from a study of shared clonotypes between healthy human individuals. Terminally differentiated effector memory CD45RA+ cells were excluded from the naive CD8 cells, which were CD45RO-negative and positively selected for CCR7. The CDR3 has 13 residues. Trimming shortened V by 8 bases and J by 3 bases, and 13 bases separated the two germline ends. CDR1 and CDR2 from the germline V gene are LNHDA and SQIVND (reference sequence). The method was immunoSEQ multiplex PCR; TCRdb's version includes in-frame clones alone and lacks a portion of them. The sample holds millions of clones, about 92% seen once.

The clonotype was recovered from a man between 18 and 29 years old in good health. Some clones in this sample may be carry-over from other donors' samples. V and J are TRBV19 and TRBJ1-1; unclear D gene. The source material was naive CD8+ T cells from PBMCs. The CDR3 DNA follows: TGTGCCAGTTCCTTGGCCGCTCACACTGAAGCTTTCTTT. It specifies CASSLAAHTEAFF.